These T cell receptor beta chains were read from a single sample in a study of T cell changes during pregnancy in multiple sclerosis. Sequenced by immunoSEQ multiplex PCR; TCRdb stores in-frame clones only, minus some. Among fewer than 60,000 clones listed, more than 90% were seen once. The input for sequencing was peripheral blood, taken after pregnancy. These receptors all come from a female donor in good health, enrolled as a control in a pregnancy study. Each CDR3 is given with its conserved first and last residue. The D gene is left open where the match is weak.

j_gene: TRBJ2-1
v_gene: TRBV5-6
d_gene: TRBD2
CDR3aa: CASSLGREGHNEQFF

j_gene: TRBJ1-1
v_gene: TRBV5-1
d_gene: .
CDR3aa: CASSPRGGRRNTEAFF

j_gene: TRBJ1-1
v_gene: TRBV30
d_gene: .
CDR3aa: CAWFRRENTEAFF

j_gene: TRBJ1-3
v_gene: TRBV30
d_gene: .
CDR3aa: CAWALGPGNTIYF

j_gene: TRBJ1-2
v_gene: TRBV18
d_gene: .
CDR3aa: CASSPSDKQPYGYTF

j_gene: TRBJ2-2
v_gene: TRBV7-6
d_gene: TRBD2
CDR3aa: CASSRTSGLNTGELFF

j_gene: TRBJ1-3
v_gene: TRBV18
d_gene: TRBD1
CDR3aa: CASSPSQGARSGNTIYF

j_gene: TRBJ1-2
v_gene: TRBV11-2
d_gene: .
CDR3aa: CASSRWGEGYTF

j_gene: TRBJ1-2
v_gene: TRBV28
d_gene: TRBD1
CDR3aa: CASSLPGQGSGYTF

j_gene: TRBJ2-7
v_gene: TRBV7-9
d_gene: TRBD2
CDR3aa: CASLRGGGISSYEQYF

j_gene: TRBJ2-7
v_gene: TRBV6-5
d_gene: TRBD1
CDR3aa: CASSRQGANEQYF

j_gene: TRBJ2-3
v_gene: TRBV28
d_gene: .
CDR3aa: CASSLVPSTDTQYF

j_gene: TRBJ2-2
v_gene: TRBV5-4
d_gene: .
CDR3aa: CASSEDRTNTGELFF

j_gene: TRBJ2-7
v_gene: TRBV7-6
d_gene: .
CDR3aa: CASSSRGTNFEQYF

j_gene: TRBJ1-2
v_gene: TRBV2
d_gene: .
CDR3aa: CASRRTGGDYNGYTF

j_gene: TRBJ2-6
v_gene: TRBV5-1
d_gene: TRBD1
CDR3aa: CASSLTGTGISGANVLTF

j_gene: TRBJ1-2
v_gene: TRBV25-1
d_gene: .
CDR3aa: CASSEYWQERSYGYTF

j_gene: TRBJ1-1
v_gene: TRBV15
d_gene: .
CDR3aa: CATSREGRMNTEAFF

j_gene: TRBJ1-2
v_gene: TRBV6-5
d_gene: .
CDR3aa: CASSYEGTANYGYTF

j_gene: TRBJ2-5
v_gene: TRBV6-6
d_gene: .
CDR3aa: CASSSTEQETQYF

j_gene: TRBJ1-2
v_gene: TRBV29-1
d_gene: TRBD1
CDR3aa: CSVPDRDRGPSFPLYGYTF

j_gene: TRBJ1-4
v_gene: TRBV5-4
d_gene: TRBD1
CDR3aa: CASTRQGRDEKLFF

j_gene: TRBJ2-3
v_gene: TRBV5-1
d_gene: TRBD1
CDR3aa: CASSGGQGGTDTQYF

j_gene: TRBJ1-5
v_gene: TRBV6-1
d_gene: .
CDR3aa: CASSRGQPQHF

j_gene: TRBJ2-7
v_gene: TRBV7-9
d_gene: TRBD2
CDR3aa: CASGLAIEQYF

j_gene: TRBJ1-6
v_gene: TRBV2
d_gene: .
CDR3aa: CASSDDVGLASPLHF

j_gene: TRBJ1-2
v_gene: TRBV30
d_gene: .
CDR3aa: CAWSKEGNYGYTF

j_gene: TRBJ1-3
v_gene: TRBV6-5
d_gene: .
CDR3aa: CASSYNDRPGNTIYF

j_gene: TRBJ1-1
v_gene: TRBV29-1
d_gene: .
CDR3aa: CSVDFRGEAFF

j_gene: TRBJ2-5
v_gene: TRBV2
d_gene: TRBD2
CDR3aa: CARSAGAIQETQYF

j_gene: TRBJ1-1
v_gene: TRBV27
d_gene: .
CDR3aa: CASSGPVF